The 32 T cell receptor beta chains below were found in one sample sequenced in a study of CD8+CD57+ T cells in acquired aplastic anemia. Sequencing was done on patients that had shown CD8+CD57+ cell expansion by flow cytometry. Genomic DNA acted as the template from which TCR beta VDJ combination and CDR3 sequence profiling were carried out. TCRdb recomputed calls from the reads with MiXCR, one row per CDR3 protein. The sample holds fewer than 200,000 distinct CDR3 sequences; about 50% are singletons and the top ten take 13%. The sequenced sample consisted of sorted CD4+, CD8+, or CD8+CD57+ T cells (not recorded which) from PBMCs. Receptor source: a human donor with aplastic anemia.

Regarding this clonotype: A much larger clone lies a single base off, so this may be a read error. The chain recombines TRBV28 with TRBJ1-6, with 8 nucleotides matching TRBD1. Trimming at V came to 6 bases and at J to 10 bases, leaving 8 bases not matched to a gene. The CDR3 contains 14 residues. Germline CDR1 MDHEN, CDR2 SYDVKM. The CDR3 sequence: CASSPGQGGSPLHF. Here the CDR3 DNA reads TGTGCCAGCAGCCCCGGACAGGGCGGGTCACCCCTCCACTTT.

In DNA, the CDR3 is TGTGCCAGCAGCTCACAGGGTACATATGGAAACACCATATATTTT. It encodes CASSSQGTYGNTIYF. The chain combines TRBV7-2 with TRBJ1-3, with D tentatively TRBD1 (6 bases). V lost 4 bases, J lost 3 bases, and 13 bases lay in between. CDR3 length: 15 amino acids. From germline, CDR1 is SGHTA and CDR2 FQGNSA.

This clonotype was counted many times. The rearrangement joins TRBV19 to TRBJ2-5, with D maybe TRBD1 (5 bases). Germline V gene sequence: CDR1 LNHDA, CDR2 SQIVND (reference sequence). CDR3 size: 13 residues. Trimming took off 3 bases at V and 0 bases at J, with 5 bases between the two ends. The CDR3 bases are TGTGCCAGTAGTATGACAGACCAAGAGACCCAGTACTTC. The encoded protein is CASSMTDQETQYF. The complete variable domain, with remaining parts taken from reference TRBV19 and TRBJ2-5, reads DGGITQSPKYLFRKEGQNVTLSCEQNLNHDAMYWYRQDPGQGLRLIYYSQIVNDFQKGDIAEGYSVSREKKESFPLTVTSAQKNPTAFYLCASSMTDQETQYFGPGTRLLVL.

The chain carries TRBV20-1 and TRBJ2-3, with TRBD1 as a possible D gene (5 bases). Looked up from germline, CDR1 is DFQATT and CDR2 is SNEGSKA (reference sequence). V was pared by 0 bases and J by 0 bases, with 16 bases between. The CDR3 length is 17 residues. In DNA form, the CDR3 reads TGCAGTGCTAGAGACGCACAGGCGAGATTTAGCACAGATACGCAGTATTTT. This sequence encodes CSARDAQARFSTDTQYF.

The chain carries TRBV24-1 and TRBJ2-3, with a possible D match to TRBD1 (7 bases). The germline V gene has CDR1 KGHDR and CDR2 SFDVKD. V was shortened by 5 bases and J by 5 bases, with 13 bases between the two germline ends. This CDR3 is 14 amino acids long. CDR3 in DNA: TGTGCCACCAGTGCGGAGGGGGCGGGAGATACGCAGTATTTT. Its translation is CATSAEGAGDTQYF.

The table lists this clonotype with a few counts. The J gene is TRBJ2-7, the V gene TRBV29-1; 9 bases align to TRBD1. Trimming took 7 bases from V and 6 from J; bases not matched to a gene: 13. This CDR3 spans 14 amino acids. Germline V CDR1 and CDR2: SQVTM, ANQGSEA. The CDR3: CSDDQGQGGLEQYF. The CDR3 DNA follows: TGCAGCGACGATCAGGGACAGGGAGGCCTCGAGCAGTACTTC.

This clonotype was seen only a few times. The CDR3 DNA sequence: TGTGCCAGCAGCGTAGCGCGGGGAGAGACCCAGTACTTC. It specifies CASSVARGETQYF. J is TRBJ2-5 and V is TRBV9, with TRBD2 as a possible D gene (6 bases). CDR1 and CDR2 (germline): SGDLS, YYNGEE. V lost 0 bases to trimming and J lost 4 bases, with 7 bases between them. The CDR3 is 13 residues long.

The gene calls are TRBV19 and TRBJ2-6; D not resolved. V lost 6 bases and J 1 base, leaving 10 bases between the germline ends. This CDR3 contains 15 residues. The germline V gene encodes CDR1 LNHDA and CDR2 SQIVND (reference sequence). CDR3 in amino acids: CASSIPFSGANVLTF. For the CDR3, the DNA is TGTGCCAGTAGCATACCTTTTTCTGGGGCCAACGTCCTGACTTTC.

This chain joins TRBV2 and TRBJ1-5; no clear D gene. The CDR3 totals 13 residues. Looked up from germline, CDR1 is SNHLY and CDR2 is FYNNEI. V was trimmed by 1 base and J by 4 bases, leaving 5 bases between them. CDR3 region: CASSEEANQPQHF. The CDR3, as DNA: TGTGCCAGCAGTGAAGAAGCTAATCAGCCCCAGCATTTT.

This clonotype was picked up one time. The chain couples TRBV11-2 to TRBJ2-1; TRBD2 agrees at 15 bases. The CDR3 spans 16 residues. The J segment lost 8 bases and the V segment lost 6 bases, leaving 8 bases of the junction unmatched. Looked up from germline, CDR1 is SGHAT and CDR2 is FQNNGV. CDR3: CASRNGLAGGTHEQFF. The CDR3 nucleotides are TGTGCCAGCAGAAATGGACTAGCGGGGGGGACCCATGAGCAGTTCTTC.

This clonotype was recorded many times. The chain is built from TRBV7-9 and TRBJ1-6; D call uncertain. The length of the CDR3 is 12 residues. V was pared by 6 bases and J by 10 bases, with 10 bases between. Per the germline V gene, CDR1 is SEHNR and CDR2 is FQNEAQ (reference sequence). The CDR3 bases are TGTGCCAGCAGTCTAAGGTCCTCACCCCTCCACTTT. Translation gives CASSLRSSPLHF.

Regarding this clonotype: Possible read error: a much larger clone is one base away. This chain links TRBV5-1 with TRBJ2-6, with 7 nucleotides matching TRBD2. Looked up from germline, CDR1 is SGHRS and CDR2 is YFSETQ. The length of the CDR3 is 17 residues. J was trimmed by 3 bases and V by 4 bases; bases with no gene match: 10. The DNA of the CDR3 is TGCGCCAGCAGCACGGGACTACTCTCTGGTGGGGCCAACGTCCTGACTTTC. Amino acids: CASSTGLLSGGANVLTF.

Worth noting for this clonotype: The junction and the germline gene differ at one end; a read error may be behind it. This rearrangement joins TRBV20-1 to TRBJ2-1, with 8 bases fitting TRBD2. The CDR3 is 16 residues long. The V gene's germline CDR1 is DFQATT and CDR2 SNEGSKA (reference sequence). This chain's CDR3 is CSASPSGHYSCNEQFF. Here the CDR3 DNA reads TGCAGTGCTAGCCCTAGCGGGCATTATTCCTGCAATGAGCAGTTCTTC.

This clonotype was seen at least ten times. This chain uses TRBV19 with TRBJ1-4, with D possibly matching TRBD1 (6 bases). The CDR3 has 13 amino acids. V was clipped by 7 bases and J by 8 bases, with 14 bases between them. Germline V gene data show CDR1 as LNHDA and CDR2 as SQIVND (reference sequence). The CDR3 here is CASTLLRGEKLFF. The DNA for the CDR3 is TGTGCCAGTACCCTACTCAGGGGCGAAAAACTGTTTTTT.

This clonotype was recorded many times. This rearrangement joins TRBV19 to TRBJ1-2; 8 positions agree with TRBD1. The CDR3 is 17 residues long. The germline CDR1 and CDR2 sequences are LNHDA and SQIVND (reference sequence). The trim removed 4 bases at V and 3 bases at J, leaving 13 bases unmatched. The CDR3 loop reads CASSTRGGTGADYGYTF. CDR3 sequence (DNA): TGTGCCAGTAGTACCAGAGGCGGGACAGGTGCGGACTATGGCTACACCTTC.

The table lists this clonotype with many counts. In nucleotides, the CDR3 is TGTGCCAGCAGTCTCCAAACCGGGGGCAATCAGCCCCAGCATTTT. Translating gives CASSLQTGGNQPQHF. V is TRBV6-1 and J is TRBJ1-5; no reliable D call. CDR1 is MNHNS, CDR2 SASEGT, per germline. The germline V and J ends were trimmed by 5 bases and 2 bases, with 13 bases remaining between them. The CDR3 sequence is 15 residues long.

This clonotype was observed many times. The chain joins TRBV7-2 to TRBJ1-4; D is unclear. This CDR3 contains 14 residues. Between the trimmed V and J ends, which lost 5 bases and 0 bases, there was a span of 7 bases. Germline V gene lookup returns CDR1 SGHTA and CDR2 FQGNSA. The CDR3 loop is CASSAVATNEKLFF. The CDR3 bases are TGTGCCAGCAGCGCAGTTGCAACTAATGAAAAACTGTTTTTT.

The chain links TRBV29-1 to TRBJ2-5; tentatively, D is TRBD1 or TRBD2 (6 bases each). Looked up from germline, CDR1 is SQVTM and CDR2 is ANQGSEA. This CDR3 has 14 amino acids. CDR3 residues: CIGLGGFYQETQYF. The DNA of the CDR3 is TGCATCGGTTTGGGGGGCTTCTACCAAGAGACCCAGTACTTC.

V is TRBV20-1 and J is TRBJ1-2; 7 bases align to TRBD1. This CDR3 has 13 residues. CDR1 and CDR2 from the germline V gene are DFQATT and SNEGSKA (reference sequence). V lost 7 bases, J lost 5 bases, and 10 bases stayed unmatched. CDR3 DNA: TGCAGTGTCCGGGACAGAACCCTTTATGGCTACACCTTC. This sequence encodes CSVRDRTLYGYTF.

CDR3 nucleotide sequence: TGTGCCAGCAGCGTAGGTTCCTCAGCTGAGCAGTACTTC. Residues: CASSVGSSAEQYF. The genes are TRBV9 and TRBJ2-7; D ambiguous. This CDR3 contains 13 residues. V was trimmed by 0 bases and J by 7 bases, leaving 11 bases between them. CDR1 and CDR2 (germline): SGDLS, YYNGEE.

The rearrangement uses TRBV4-1 and TRBJ2-5, with 8 bases matching TRBD2. V shed 5 bases, J shed 1 base, and the junction held 6 bases outside the gene matches. CDR3 length: 15 amino acids. Germline CDR1 MGHRA, CDR2 YSYEKL. CDR3 nucleotide sequence: TGCGCCAGCAGCGGGGCGGGGGGTCTCCAAGAGACCCAGTACTTC. Translation: CASSGAGGLQETQYF.

This clonotype was observed many times. This sequence joins TRBV5-1 and TRBJ2-7; 10 nucleotides agree with TRBD2. There are 16 residues in the CDR3. CDR1 and CDR2 (germline): SGHRS, YFSETQ. V lost 4 bases to trimming and J lost 2 bases; unmatched junction nucleotides: 9. The CDR3 DNA reads TGCGCCAGCAGCCCCGGAGCGCTAGCGGGGGCCTACGAGCAGTACTTC. Its translation is CASSPGALAGAYEQYF.

This chain links TRBV20-1 with TRBJ2-5, with 14 bases matching TRBD2. Germline V CDR1 and CDR2: DFQATT, SNEGSKA (reference sequence). The CDR3 is 15 residues long. J gave up 2 bases and V 1 base, and 0 bases lay outside the gene matches. CDR3 sequence reads: CSARGLAGGQETQYF. The DNA for the CDR3 is TGCAGTGCTAGAGGACTAGCGGGGGGGCAAGAGACCCAGTACTTC.

This clonotype turned up a few times. The chain couples TRBV20-1 to TRBJ1-1; D might be TRBD1 (5 bases). This CDR3 is 13 amino acids long. V lost 6 bases and J 8 bases, leaving 19 bases between the germline ends. Per germline, CDR1 DFQATT and CDR2 SNEGSKA (reference sequence). This CDR3 is CSAATGVEIEAFF. The CDR3 DNA follows: TGCAGTGCAGCCACAGGTGTCGAGATCGAAGCTTTCTTT.

This clonotype was seen ten or more times. The V call is TRBV19, the J call TRBJ1-1, with D possibly matching TRBD1 (6 bases). The V gene lost 4 bases and the J gene lost 2 bases, with 17 bases spanning the gap. The germline V gene has CDR1 LNHDA and CDR2 SQIVND (reference sequence). This CDR3 region has 16 residues. CDR3 protein: CASSRDSGTYNTEAFF. CDR3 in DNA: TGTGCCAGTAGTAGAGATTCCGGGACATATAACACTGAAGCTTTCTTT.

This rearrangement joins TRBV9 to TRBJ2-3; D gene unclear. Deletions cut 3 bases from V and 5 bases from J, with 4 bases between. Germline V gene lookup returns CDR1 SGDLS and CDR2 YYNGEE. CDR3 length equals 11 residues. CDR3 nucleotide sequence: TGTGCCAGCAGCGCCTTAGATACGCAGTATTTT. Translated, it gives CASSALDTQYF.

The rearrangement links TRBV20-1 to TRBJ1-3, with D maybe TRBD1 (6 bases). V dropped 3 bases and J dropped 4 bases, with 13 bases sitting between them. CDR1 DFQATT and CDR2 SNEGSKA come from the germline V gene (reference sequence). This CDR3 has 14 residues. The CDR3: CSARVDSLGNTIYF. Here the CDR3 DNA reads TGCAGTGCTAGGGTGGACAGCCTCGGAAACACCATATATTTT.

This clonotype was counted at least ten times. The chain has TRBV5-6 and TRBJ2-7; no clear D gene. V lost 1 base and J 1 base, leaving 15 bases between the germline ends. Germline assignment: CDR1 SGHDT and CDR2 YYEEEE. This CDR3 has 16 residues. This CDR3 reads CASSLLRSLLSYEQYF. Written as DNA, the CDR3 is TGTGCCAGCAGCTTGCTAAGGAGTCTACTTTCCTACGAGCAGTACTTC.

The rearrangement uses TRBV24-1 and TRBJ1-2; tentative D call: TRBD1 (5 bases). Germline CDR1 KGHDR, CDR2 SFDVKD. The V gene lost 12 bases and the J gene lost 13 bases, with 14 bases spanning the gap. This CDR3 is 9 amino acids long. CDR3 DNA: TGTGCCTTACCAAGACAGCTCACCTTC. Translated: CALPRQLTF.

This clonotype was found many times. The chain links TRBV6-4 to TRBJ1-1; D uncertain. This CDR3 comprises 13 residues. CDR1 is MRHNA, CDR2 SNTAGT, per germline. Trimming cost V 8 bases and J 1 base, with 11 bases left between them. CDR3 sequence: CASSREGNTEAFF. CDR3 bases: TGTGCCAGCTCTCGAGAAGGGAACACTGAAGCTTTCTTT.

This clonotype showed up many times. The rearrangement joins TRBV19 to TRBJ2-2, with TRBD1 matching over 10 bases. This CDR3 spans 18 amino acids. With 3 bases clipped from V and 1 base from J, the junction kept 8 bases outside the gene matches. Per germline, CDR1 LNHDA and CDR2 SQIVND (reference sequence). The chain's CDR3 is CASSMNDRGRRNTGELFF. CDR3 DNA sequence: TGTGCCAGTAGTATGAATGACAGGGGGCGCAGGAACACCGGGGAGCTGTTTTTT.

The J gene is TRBJ1-3, the V gene TRBV20-1; a possible D gene is TRBD1 (5 bases). The CDR3 spans 13 residues. The germline V and J ends were trimmed by 8 bases and 0 bases, with 11 bases remaining between them. In germline, CDR1 is DFQATT, CDR2 SNEGSKA (reference sequence). CDR3 coding DNA: TGCAGTTTAGGACAAAGCTCTGGAAACACCATATATTTT. This sequence encodes CSLGQSSGNTIYF.